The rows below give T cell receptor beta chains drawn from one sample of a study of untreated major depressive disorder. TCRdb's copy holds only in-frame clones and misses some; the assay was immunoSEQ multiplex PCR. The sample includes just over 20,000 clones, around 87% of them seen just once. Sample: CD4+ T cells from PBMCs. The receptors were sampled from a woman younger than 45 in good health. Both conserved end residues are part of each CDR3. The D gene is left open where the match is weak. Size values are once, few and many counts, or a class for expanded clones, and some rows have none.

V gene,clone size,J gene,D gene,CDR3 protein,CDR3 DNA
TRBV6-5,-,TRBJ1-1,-,CASSYSGINTEAFF,TGTGCCAGCAGTTACTCAGGGATAAACACTGAAGCTTTCTTT
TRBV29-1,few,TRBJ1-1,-,CSVTTGGEAFF,TGCAGCGTGACCACGGGGGGAGAAGCTTTCTTT
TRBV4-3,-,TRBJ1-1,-,CASSQDVYTEAFF,TGCGCCAGCAGCCAAGATGTCTACACTGAAGCTTTCTTT
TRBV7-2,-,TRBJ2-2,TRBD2,CASSLQRGTGELFF,TGTGCCAGCAGCTTACAGCGGGGGACCGGGGAGCTGTTTTTT
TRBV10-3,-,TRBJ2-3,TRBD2,CAIMGQRGGAIIGDTQYF,TGTGCCATCATGGGTCAGCGGGGCGGGGCTATTATAGGAGATACGCAGTATTTT
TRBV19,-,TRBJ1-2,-,CASSMPFHGYTF,TGTGCCAGTAGTATGCCTTTCCATGGCTACACCTTC
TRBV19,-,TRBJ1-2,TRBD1,CASSARDRQNYGYTF,TGTGCCAGTAGTGCAAGGGACAGACAAAACTATGGCTACACCTTC
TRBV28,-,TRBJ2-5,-,CASSPLGRETQYF,TGTGCCAGCAGCCCCCTTGGGCGGGAGACCCAGTACTTC
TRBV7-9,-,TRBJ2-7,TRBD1,CASSLKPGGLYEQYF,TGTGCCAGCAGCTTAAAGCCAGGGGGATTATACGAGCAGTACTTC
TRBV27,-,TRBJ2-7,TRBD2,CASSSVAGGPYEQYF,TGTGCCAGCAGTTCCGTAGCGGGGGGGCCCTACGAGCAGTACTTC
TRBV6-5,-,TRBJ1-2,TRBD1,CASRNRGTNYGYTF,TGTGCCAGCAGGAACAGGGGGACTAACTATGGCTACACCTTC
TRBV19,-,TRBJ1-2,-,CASSKQGGPDYGYTF,TGTGCCAGTAGCAAACAGGGCGGCCCTGACTATGGCTACACCTTC
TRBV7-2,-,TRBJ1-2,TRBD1,CASSHRDRAYGYTF,TGTGCCAGCAGCCACCGGGACAGGGCTTATGGCTACACCTTC
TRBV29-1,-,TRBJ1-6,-,CSVCVTYNSPLHF,TGCAGCGTTTGTGTCACCTATAATTCACCCCTCCACTTT
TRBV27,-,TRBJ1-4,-,CASQRTGDPTTNEKLFF,TGTGCCAGCCAAAGAACGGGGGACCCTACAACTAATGAAAAACTGTTTTTT
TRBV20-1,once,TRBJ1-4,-,CSANLNEKLFF,TGCAGTGCTAATCTTAATGAAAAACTGTTTTTT
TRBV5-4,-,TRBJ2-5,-,CASSLEPGLPRETQYF,TGTGCCAGCAGCTTGGAGCCAGGCCTCCCCAGGGAGACCCAGTACTTC
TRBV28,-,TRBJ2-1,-,CASRPPDGDPYNEQFF,TGTGCCAGCAGACCCCCCGACGGGGACCCCTACAATGAGCAGTTCTTC
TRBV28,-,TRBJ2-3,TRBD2,CASSSGGAGTDTQYF,TGTGCCAGCAGTTCCGGGGGGGCCGGGACAGATACGCAGTATTTT
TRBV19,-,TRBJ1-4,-,CASSSSVRGAGEKLFF,TGTGCCAGTAGTTCCTCCGTGAGGGGCGCTGGGGAAAAACTGTTTTTT
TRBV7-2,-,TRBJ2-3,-,CASSFQHTDTQYF,TGTGCCAGCAGCTTTCAACACACAGATACGCAGTATTTT
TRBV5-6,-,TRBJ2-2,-,CASSFSTSGGELFF,TGTGCCAGCAGCTTTAGTACGTCCGGAGGGGAGCTGTTTTTT
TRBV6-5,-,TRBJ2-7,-,CASSYSTGAYEQYF,TGTGCCAGCAGTTACTCCACCGGGGCCTACGAGCAGTACTTC
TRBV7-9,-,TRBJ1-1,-,CASNYPDAGRTEAFF,TGTGCCAGCAACTACCCGGACGCTGGGAGGACTGAAGCTTTCTTT
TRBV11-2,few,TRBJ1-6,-,CASSLVPPGQSPLHF,TGTGCCAGCAGCTTAGTGCCGCCGGGCCAGTCACCCCTCCACTTT
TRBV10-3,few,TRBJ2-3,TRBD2,CAIKKTSGGLSTDTQYF,TGTGCCATCAAGAAAACTAGCGGGGGGCTTAGCACAGATACGCAGTATTTT
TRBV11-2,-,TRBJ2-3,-,CASSLILPGLRTDTQYF,TGTGCCAGCAGCTTAATTCTTCCGGGCCTGCGCACAGATACGCAGTATTTT